The next 19 T cell receptor beta chains were all read from a single sample in a study of shared clonotypes between healthy human individuals. Clones were sequenced by immunoSEQ multiplex PCR, and TCRdb holds only the in-frame ones, with some missing. The sample holds 2.3 million or so clones, over 85% seen once. The sample comprised naive CD4+ T cells from PBMCs. Subset described: CD45RA+ positively selected. The receptors were gathered from a young man in good health. Some clones in this sample may be carry-over from other donors' samples.

The rearrangement links TRBV6-5 to TRBJ2-7; 10 nucleotides match TRBD1. Trimming at V came to 2 bases and at J to 7 bases, leaving 8 bases not matched to a gene. CDR1 is MNHEY and CDR2 is SVGAGI in the germline V gene. There are 15 residues in the CDR3. This chain's CDR3 is CASSYGTGVPLEQYF. CDR3 DNA sequence: TGTGCCAGCAGTTACGGGACAGGGGTCCCGCTGGAGCAGTACTTC.

The chain is built from TRBV28 and TRBJ2-3; maybe TRBD2 (5 bases). The CDR3 covers 17 residues. Trimming removed 6 bases at V and 2 bases at J, with 21 bases between. The germline CDR1 and CDR2 sequences are MDHEN and SYDVKM. The CDR3 here is CASSVTPPGFDTDTQYF. CDR3 DNA sequence: TGTGCCAGCAGCGTCACCCCACCGGGGTTTGACACAGATACGCAGTATTTT.

The rearrangement links TRBV11-1 to TRBJ1-1; maybe TRBD1 (6 bases). CDR3 length: 15 residues. Germline CDR1 SGHAT, CDR2 FQDESV (reference sequence). With 1 base removed from V and 10 bases from J, the gap between germline ends came to 19 bases. CDR3 residues: CASSLGMTGARGAFF. The DNA of the CDR3 is TGTGCCAGCAGCTTAGGAATGACGGGGGCGCGCGGAGCTTTCTTT. Filled out from reference TRBV11-1 and TRBJ1-1, the complete variable domain reads EAEVAQSPRYKITEKSQAVAFWCDPISGHATLYWYRQILGQGPELLVQFQDESVVDDSQLPKDRFSAERLKGVDSTLKIQPAELGDSAMYLCASSLGMTGARGAFFGQGTRLTVV.

The chain has TRBV7-2 and TRBJ1-4, with a possible D match to TRBD1 (5 bases). Deletions cut 0 bases from V and 6 bases from J, with 14 bases between. This CDR3 has 16 residues. Germline assignment: CDR1 SGHTA and CDR2 FQGNSA. In nucleotides, the CDR3 is TGTGCCAGCAGCTTAGCGCCTAGGGGACCTTATGAAAAACTGTTTTTT. Protein: CASSLAPRGPYEKLFF.

This sequence joins TRBV5-1 and TRBJ1-1; D is undetermined. CDR3 length equals 14 residues. V lost 1 base, J lost 0 bases, and 7 bases lay in between. Germline loops: CDR1 SGHRS, CDR2 YFSETQ. Here the CDR3 reads CASSLKAMNTEAFF. As DNA, the CDR3 is TGCGCCAGCAGCTTGAAGGCGATGAACACTGAAGCTTTCTTT.

The chain employs TRBV7-2 and TRBJ2-1; D unresolved. V gave up 5 bases and J gave up 5 bases, with 7 bases separating them. The CDR3 consists of 12 residues. CDR1 SGHTA and CDR2 FQGNSA come from the germline V gene. In DNA, the CDR3 is TGTGCCAGCAGCACCCGGGACAATGAGCAGTTCTTC. Protein product: CASSTRDNEQFF.

The V gene is TRBV5-6, the J gene TRBJ1-2; D gene uncertain. Germline CDR1 SGHDT, CDR2 YYEEEE. V shed 4 bases and J shed 4 bases, with 17 bases lying between them. The CDR3 has 15 amino acids. CDR3 sequence reads: CASSLGRRPPYGYTF. The CDR3 bases are TGTGCCAGCAGCCTGGGTCGACGCCCCCCCTATGGCTACACCTTC. Full variable domain (missing parts from reference TRBV5-6 and TRBJ1-2): DAGVTQSPTHLIKTRGQQVTLRCSPKSGHDTVSWYQQALGQGPQFIFQYYEEEERQRGNFPDRFSGHQFPNYSSELNVNALLLGDSALYLCASSLGRRPPYGYTFGSGTRLTVV.

This chain joins TRBV7-9 and TRBJ1-6; D call uncertain. CDR3 length: 12 residues. In germline, CDR1 is SEHNR, CDR2 FQNEAQ (reference sequence). The germline V and J ends were trimmed by 5 bases and 7 bases, with 6 bases remaining between them. The CDR3 spells CASSNQNSPLHF. The DNA for the CDR3 is TGTGCCAGCAGCAACCAGAATTCACCCCTCCACTTT. The full variable domain, its missing parts supplied by reference TRBV7-9 and TRBJ1-6, is DTGVSQNPRHKITKRGQNVTFRCDPISEHNRLYWYRQTLGQGPEFLTYFQNEAQLEKSRLLSDRFSAERPKGSFSTLEIQRTEQGDSAMYLCASSNQNSPLHFGNGTRLTVT.

The chain employs TRBV4-1 and TRBJ2-5; possible D gene TRBD1, 6 bases. Trimming took off 2 bases at V and 5 bases at J, with 18 bases between the two ends. CDR3 length: 16 residues. Germline CDR1 reads MGHRA; CDR2 reads YSYEKL. The CDR3: CASSQFSTGMGETQYF. In DNA form, the CDR3 reads TGCGCCAGCAGCCAATTTAGCACAGGGATGGGGGAGACCCAGTACTTC.

The chain employs TRBV6-1 and TRBJ1-2, with D possibly being TRBD1 (5 bases). CDR1 and CDR2 (germline): MNHNS, SASEGT. Trimming removed 4 bases at V and 7 bases at J, with 10 bases between. This CDR3 contains 12 residues. CDR3 sequence reads: CASSVSGGGYTF. CDR3 DNA sequence: TGTGCCAGCAGTGTGTCGGGGGGTGGCTACACCTTC.

The gene calls are TRBV11-1 and TRBJ1-1; TRBD1 matches 12 bases. The CDR3 spans 16 residues. Germline V gives CDR1 SGHAT, CDR2 FQDESV (reference sequence). Unmatched junction bases numbered 7, after V lost 4 bases and J lost 4 bases. The chain's CDR3 is CASSSLGQGASTEAFF. In DNA, the CDR3 is TGTGCCAGCAGCTCCCTGGGACAGGGGGCGTCCACTGAAGCTTTCTTT.

The chain uses TRBV5-4 and TRBJ2-7, with 7 positions matching TRBD2. The CDR3 runs to 15 residues. V lost 1 base to trimming and J lost 1 base; unmatched junction nucleotides: 5. Germline V gene sequence: CDR1 SGHNT, CDR2 YYREEE (reference sequence). The DNA of the CDR3 is TGTGCCAGCAGCTTGTCTAGCGGTAAATCCTACGAGCAGTACTTC. Amino acid sequence: CASSLSSGKSYEQYF.

This rearrangement joins TRBV19 to TRBJ2-2; tentative D call: TRBD2 (6 bases). Germline V gives CDR1 LNHDA, CDR2 SQIVND (reference sequence). The CDR3 extends over 16 amino acids. V dropped 5 bases and J dropped 5 bases, with 18 bases sitting between them. The CDR3 loop is CASSLSTGVGTGELFF. The CDR3 DNA sequence: TGTGCCAGTAGTCTCTCCACGGGAGTGGGTACCGGGGAGCTGTTTTTT.

The rearrangement joins TRBV4-1 to TRBJ1-1, with a possible D match to TRBD1 (5 bases). Germline V gene sequence: CDR1 MGHRA, CDR2 YSYEKL. The V end lost 6 bases, the J end lost 0 bases, and 14 bases lay between the germline ends. The CDR3 extends over 15 amino acids. The CDR3 region is CASRGTGQLNTEAFF. The DNA of the CDR3 is TGCGCCAGCAGGGGCACGGGGCAGCTGAACACTGAAGCTTTCTTT.

This CDR3 reads CASVLPAGGGGCDTEAFF. The CDR3 DNA sequence: TGTGCCAGCGTCCTCCCGGCGGGGGGCGGAGGTTGCGACACTGAAGCTTTCTTT. This sequence joins TRBV6-4 and TRBJ1-1, with D tentatively TRBD1 (6 bases). CDR1 MRHNA and CDR2 SNTAGT come from the germline V gene. The CDR3 spans 18 residues. V was pared by 8 bases and J by 3 bases, with 28 bases between.

The chain employs TRBV7-2 and TRBJ1-1; no clear D. The CDR3 loop spans 14 amino acids. The V end lost 1 base, the J end lost 7 bases, and 13 bases lay between the germline ends. Looked up from germline, CDR1 is SGHTA and CDR2 is FQGNSA. The CDR3 DNA is TGTGCCAGCAGCTTAGTGTCAGGAGTTAGTGAAGCTTTCTTT. Translated, it gives CASSLVSGVSEAFF.

The chain has TRBV28 and TRBJ1-5; unclear D gene. This CDR3 contains 16 residues. Germline V CDR1 and CDR2: MDHEN, SYDVKM. V lost 2 bases to trimming and J lost 0 bases, with 11 bases between them. The CDR3 reads CASSLKGGYSNQPQHF. CDR3 DNA: TGTGCCAGCAGTTTAAAAGGCGGGTATAGCAATCAGCCCCAGCATTTT.

V and J are TRBV18 and TRBJ1-5; 7 bases are a match to TRBD1. Trimming at V came to 6 bases and at J to 5 bases, leaving 7 bases not matched to a gene. The germline gives CDR1 KGHSH, CDR2 LQKENI. CDR3 length equals 14 residues. As DNA, the CDR3 is TGTGCCAGCTCGCGACAGGGTTATGATCAGCCCCAGCATTTT. This gives the protein CASSRQGYDQPQHF.

The V call is TRBV5-1, the J call TRBJ1-4, with D maybe TRBD1 (5 bases). Trimming removed 5 bases from V and 4 bases from J, with 18 bases in between. Germline V gene lookup returns CDR1 SGHRS and CDR2 YFSETQ. The CDR3 runs 16 residues. The chain's CDR3 is CASRVGTGVVNEKLFF. CDR3 coding DNA: TGCGCCAGCAGAGTTGGTACGGGGGTCGTTAATGAAAAACTGTTTTTT. Using reference TRBV5-1 and TRBJ1-4 for the parts outside the CDR3, the full variable domain is KAGVTQTPRYLIKTRGQQVTLSCSPISGHRSVSWYQQTPGQGLQFLFEYFSETQRNKGNFPGRFSGRQFSNSRSEMNVSTLELGDSALYLCASRVGTGVVNEKLFFGSGTQLSVL.